The TCR beta chain described here comes from a study of spatial heterogeneity in lung cancer (dated by TCRdb to between 2018 and 2021). Regarding the study in general: Beta-chain transcripts were consistently detected in greater numbers than alpha-chain transcripts, which likely reflected higher beta-chain transcript abundance. In the raw uncorrected reads, each unique combination of TCR and UMI appeared more than ten times on average. TCR alpha and beta repertoires were quantitatively compared across multiple tumor regions, matched nontumor lung and blood in non-small cell lung cancer. TCR repertoire features were related to nonsynonymous mutation counts determined by whole-exome sequencing of tumor tissue. Both alpha and beta chains were TCR-sequenced in samples taken at surgery, namely 220 tumor regions, approximately 63 matched nontumor lung samples and about 52 PBMC samples.

Overall study results and their limits: Additional single-cell paired TCR alpha and beta sequencing was considered necessary to confirm, at a functional level, the hypothesis that regional TCRs recognize regional mutations. Ubiquitous expanded tumor TCRs showed up in blood more often at tumor resection than at routine follow-up.

This clonotype came up many times. No cognate antigen has been identified for it. Nothing much larger sits one base from this clone, and base qualities are not available. CDR1 LGHNA and CDR2 YSLEER are derived from the germline V gene. From cysteine to phenylalanine, the CDR3 is 12 amino acids long. Only CDR3 DNA is held: 36 bases, read in frame from base 1. The germline ends are 5 bases apart after V is trimmed by 3 bases and J by 2 bases. Library preparation employed 5' RACE. Reads for this sample came from a NextSeq 500. In the TCR library protocol, a unique molecular identifier was attached to each TCR cDNA molecule so that PCR and sequencing errors could be corrected. Concerning the study's data processing: Decombinator tools were used for TCR identification, UMI-based error correction and CDR3 extraction. TCRs above a frequency of 2 per 1,000, corresponding to the top 1% of the tumor frequency distribution, were defined as expanded. Renyi diversity was computed with the R vegan package after each repertoire had been subsampled 100 times to 5,000 TCRs. CDR3 similarity networks were built from amino acid triplet string-kernel similarity, connecting CDR3s with pairwise similarity above 0.82. Through fastp at Q25 and MiXCR, TCRdb rebuilt clones from the public reads, retaining in-frame beta chains. Identical CDR3 protein sequences are pooled into one entry, listed with their most common genes and DNA. The V and J calls follow TCRdb's processing rather than the paper's. Counted in this sample were about 40,000 distinct CDR3 sequences; around 5.2% of them appeared once. Approximately 25% of the sample goes to the ten largest clones.

The intended sense of this specimen's time point label: sample taken at primary tumor resection. The donors were 65 to 90 patients from the lung TRACERx cohort who had early-stage, untreated non-small cell lung cancer. TCR sequencing used whole RNA extracted from tumor and nontumor lung tissue, or from cryopreserved PBMC samples, without cell sorting. Only patients for whom sufficient RNA was available from at least two tumor regions were selected for TCR sequencing. This TCR was recovered from a female donor with early-stage non-small cell lung cancer. This sequence uses TRBV4-3 and TRBJ2-7, with the D segment identity uncertain. The material sequenced was PBMCs, taken at surgery. The CDR3 loop reads CASSHYPYEQYF. In nucleotide form, the sequence is TGCGCCAGCAGCCACTACCCCTACGAGCAGTACTTC.